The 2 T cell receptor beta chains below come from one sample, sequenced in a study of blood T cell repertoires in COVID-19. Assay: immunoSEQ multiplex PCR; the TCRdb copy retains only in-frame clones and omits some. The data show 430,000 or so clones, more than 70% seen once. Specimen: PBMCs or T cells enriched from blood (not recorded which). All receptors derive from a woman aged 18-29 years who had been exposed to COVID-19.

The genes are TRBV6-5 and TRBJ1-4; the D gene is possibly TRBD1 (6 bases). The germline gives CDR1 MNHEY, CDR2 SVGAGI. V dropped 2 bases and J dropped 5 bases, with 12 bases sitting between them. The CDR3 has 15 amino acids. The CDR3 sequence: CASSYHRAINEKLFF. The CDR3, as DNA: TGTGCCAGCAGTTACCACAGGGCGATAAATGAAAAACTGTTTTTT.

The CDR3 nucleotides read TGTGCCAGCAGTGAATATCCGGGGGAGCTCAATGGCTACACCTTC. This gives the protein CASSEYPGELNGYTF. The chain couples TRBV25-1 to TRBJ1-2; a weak D match, TRBD1 (5 bases). The CDR3 runs 15 residues. V lost 0 bases and J lost 6, with 14 bases in between. Looked up from germline, CDR1 is MGHDK and CDR2 is SYGVNS.